Below are 25 T cell receptor beta chains sequenced from a single sample in a study of OX40 agonist ivuxolimab in advanced cancers. Here immunoSEQ multiplex PCR was the method, and the copy in TCRdb shows in-frame clones only, minus some. The sample records 95,000 to 150,000 clones, around 87% being singletons. Sequencing used CD4+ or CD8+ T cells sorted from blood, obtained in a trial of the OX40 agonist ivuxolimab. Source of these receptors: an adult with an advanced solid tumor such as melanoma, head and neck, liver or kidney cancer.

The chain combines TRBV5-4 with TRBJ2-2; 7 nucleotides match TRBD1. Germline CDR1 is SGHNT and CDR2 is YYREEE (reference sequence). The CDR3 is 16 residues long. V shed 3 bases, J shed 3 bases, and the junction held 8 bases outside the gene matches. CDR3 DNA: TGTGCCAGCAGCTCGACAGGGACCGCGTACACCGGGGAGCTGTTTTTT. Protein sequence: CASSSTGTAYTGELFF.

This rearrangement joins TRBV6-5 to TRBJ1-1, with D possibly matching TRBD1 (5 bases). Trimming took 10 bases from V and 4 from J, leaving 13 bases between them. The germline V gene encodes CDR1 MNHEY and CDR2 SVGAGI. This CDR3 has 12 amino acids. CDR3 sequence (DNA): TGTGCCACGGGGGGAGGAAGCACTGAAGCTTTCTTT. Translation: CATGGGSTEAFF.

The chain has TRBV7-9 and TRBJ2-5; D perhaps matches TRBD2 (5 bases). V lost 3 bases and J lost 5, with 10 bases in between. The CDR3 loop spans 13 amino acids. Germline lookup yields CDR1 SEHNR and CDR2 FQNEAQ (reference sequence). In DNA, the CDR3 is TGTGCCAGCAGCTTTCTCGGGGTTGAGACCCAGTACTTC. Translation gives CASSFLGVETQYF.

The gene calls are TRBV28 and TRBJ1-5; perhaps TRBD1 as D (5 bases). The CDR3 runs 18 residues. The V end was cut by 6 bases, the J end by 0 bases, with 21 bases between. CDR1 is MDHEN and CDR2 is SYDVKM in the germline V gene. CDR3 sequence reads: CASRQPGGSENSNQPQHF. CDR3 nucleotides: TGTGCCAGCAGACAACCCGGGGGGTCAGAAAATAGCAATCAGCCCCAGCATTTT.

This clone was counted between two and nine times. The chain joins TRBV13 to TRBJ1-1; D is uncertain. Germline V CDR1 and CDR2: PRHDT, FYEKMQ (reference sequence). V dropped 5 bases and J dropped 4 bases, with 8 bases sitting between them. This CDR3 contains 12 residues. As DNA, the CDR3 is TGTGCCAGCAGCCCCCGGGGCACTGAAGCTTTCTTT. Its translation is CASSPRGTEAFF.

The J gene is TRBJ2-5, the V gene TRBV18; D not certain. Trimming removed 2 bases at V and 5 bases at J, with 6 bases between. Looked up from germline, CDR1 is KGHSH and CDR2 is LQKENI. This CDR3 contains 12 residues. The CDR3 bases are TGTGCCAGCTCACCAAGTGGGGAGACCCAGTACTTC. Translation gives CASSPSGETQYF.

The chain employs TRBV21-1 and TRBJ2-7; the D call in the table, TRBD1, was not verified against the DNA. TRBV21-1 is a pseudogene locus. The CDR3 contains 19 residues. The CDR3 sequence: CASSNPNWGRGQGPYEQYF. CDR3 in DNA: TGTGCCAGCAGCAACCCTAACTGGGGGCGGGGACAGGGGCCCTACGAGCAGTACTTC.

V gene TRBV2 combines with J gene TRBJ2-3, with D tentatively TRBD2 (6 bases). CDR3 length equals 15 residues. Germline lookup yields CDR1 SNHLY and CDR2 FYNNEI. Trimming cost V 5 bases and J 0 bases, with 12 bases left between them. Here the CDR3 reads CASSSGTVSTDTQYF. The CDR3, as DNA: TGTGCCAGCAGTTCCGGGACTGTTAGCACAGATACGCAGTATTTT.

J is TRBJ1-6 and V is TRBV9; D is uncertain. This CDR3 has 13 amino acids. The germline gives CDR1 SGDLS, CDR2 YYNGEE. V shed 5 bases and J shed 8 bases, with 11 bases lying between them. The CDR3 region has the DNA TGTGCCAGCAGTGCCTTCGGGGATTCACCCCTCCACTTT. It specifies CASSAFGDSPLHF.

The rearrangement uses TRBV28 and TRBJ2-7; D gene uncertain. The germline V gene has CDR1 MDHEN and CDR2 SYDVKM. The CDR3 contains 12 residues. V gave up 5 bases and J gave up 3 bases, with 8 bases separating them. CDR3 DNA: TGTGCCAGCAGTCCCATTGACTACGAGCAGTACTTC. This encodes CASSPIDYEQYF.

This CDR3 is CASSLFQGVKRTDTQYF. CDR3 nucleotides: TGTGCCAGCAGCTTATTTCAGGGGGTGAAACGCACAGATACGCAGTATTTT. The genes are TRBV7-9 and TRBJ2-3; 7 nucleotides align to TRBD1. The junction had 9 bases not matched to a gene; V was cut back by 2 bases and J by 1 base. The V gene's germline CDR1 is SEHNR and CDR2 FQNEAQ (reference sequence). The CDR3 has 17 residues.

The chain joins TRBV7-2 to TRBJ1-2; 7 bases fit TRBD1. Germline CDR1 SGHTA, CDR2 FQGNSA. There are 15 residues in the CDR3. Trimming cost V 1 base and J 2 bases; bases outside gene matches: 4. The CDR3 DNA follows: TGTGCCAGCAGCTTAGGAAAGACAGGGAACTATGGCTACACCTTC. Protein sequence: CASSLGKTGNYGYTF.

The gene calls are TRBV30 and TRBJ2-6; TRBD1 is a possible D gene (5 bases). Per the germline V gene, CDR1 is GTSNPN and CDR2 is SVGIG (reference sequence). The CDR3 is made up of 15 amino acids. The V end was cut by 4 bases, the J end by 4 bases, with 14 bases between. The CDR3 region is CAWIHPRAGANVLTF. CDR3 sequence (DNA): TGTGCCTGGATTCATCCCAGGGCCGGGGCCAACGTCCTGACTTTC.

The J gene is TRBJ2-2, the V gene TRBV19; 8 bases align to TRBD1. The CDR3 length is 14 residues. Germline values: CDR1 LNHDA, CDR2 SQIVND (reference sequence). V shed 10 bases, J shed 5 bases, and the junction held 9 bases outside the gene matches. CDR3 DNA sequence: TGTGCCACCCGCCGGACAGGGTCGACCGGGGAGCTGTTTTTT. It translates to CATRRTGSTGELFF.

As DNA, the CDR3 is TGTGCCAGCTCACCAGTGACGTCGTCAGCCACTACCTACGAGCAGTACTTC. It codes for CASSPVTSSATTYEQYF. This chain uses TRBV18 with TRBJ2-7, with unresolved D. The CDR3 extends over 17 amino acids. Trimming pared 2 bases from V and 2 bases from J, leaving 19 bases between. Looked up from germline, CDR1 is KGHSH and CDR2 is LQKENI.

The chain joins TRBV18 to TRBJ1-1; D gene ambiguous. Trimming pared 4 bases from V and 1 base from J, leaving 4 bases between. Germline values: CDR1 KGHSH, CDR2 LQKENI. The CDR3 length is 12 residues. The CDR3: CASSQGNTEAFF. The CDR3 DNA sequence: TGTGCCAGCTCACAGGGGAACACTGAAGCTTTCTTT.

The J gene is TRBJ2-7, the V gene TRBV10-3, with 9 bases identical to TRBD1. With 0 bases clipped from V and 0 bases from J, the junction kept 6 bases outside the gene matches. There are 17 residues in the CDR3. Germline loops: CDR1 ENHRY, CDR2 SYGVKD. This CDR3 reads CAISESPGQGRSYEQYF. DNA of the CDR3: TGTGCCATCAGTGAGTCCCCGGGACAGGGACGCTCCTACGAGCAGTACTTC.

The chain has TRBV5-6 and TRBJ1-3, with no clear D. This CDR3 has 15 residues. Trimming removed 2 bases at V and 0 bases at J, with 9 bases between. Germline assignment: CDR1 SGHDT and CDR2 YYEEEE. CDR3 DNA sequence: TGTGCCAGCAGCTTTGGCGGGAGCTCTGGAAACACCATATATTTT. Translation gives CASSFGGSSGNTIYF.

The gene calls are TRBV5-4 and TRBJ1-2; 7 nucleotides line up with TRBD1. Unmatched junction bases numbered 9, after V lost 4 bases and J lost 3 bases. CDR1 SGHNT and CDR2 YYREEE come from the germline V gene (reference sequence). The CDR3 runs 15 residues. CDR3 DNA: TGTGCCAGCAGCCCCCCGACAGGGACTGACTATGGCTACACCTTC. This codes for CASSPPTGTDYGYTF.

The J gene is TRBJ1-5, the V gene TRBV5-1, with D tentatively TRBD1 (5 bases). The CDR3 is made up of 15 amino acids. V lost 0 bases and J 4 bases, leaving 11 bases between the germline ends. CDR1 is SGHRS, CDR2 YFSETQ, per germline. The CDR3 sequence: CASSLGGTENQPQHF. DNA of the CDR3: TGCGCCAGCAGCTTGGGCGGGACGGAGAATCAGCCCCAGCATTTT.

This chain connects TRBV7-6 to TRBJ1-1; 12 nucleotides match TRBD1. With V trimmed by 2 bases and J by 7 bases, 8 bases remained unmatched. Looked up from germline, CDR1 is SGHVS and CDR2 is FNYEAQ. CDR3 length equals 16 residues. The CDR3 reads CASSLLGQGAAGEAFF. CDR3 nucleotides: TGTGCCAGCAGCTTATTGGGACAGGGGGCCGCGGGTGAAGCTTTCTTT.

V gene TRBV6-5 combines with J gene TRBJ1-1; weak D call: TRBD1 (6 bases). The V end lost 6 bases, the J end lost 4 bases, and 15 bases lay between the germline ends. The CDR3 covers 14 residues. Germline V CDR1 and CDR2: MNHEY, SVGAGI. The CDR3 DNA reads as TGTGCCAGCAGAGACGACAGAGGGGGCACTGAAGCTTTCTTT. It specifies CASRDDRGGTEAFF.

This sequence joins TRBV9 and TRBJ2-5; no clear D. The closer fit of TRBJ2-7 to the DNA end suggests the J call may be wrong. This CDR3 comprises 13 residues. Germline loops: CDR1 SGDLS, CDR2 YYNGEE. CDR3 sequence (DNA): TGTGCCAGCAGCGTTAGGGCAGGCTACGAGCAGTACTTC. Translation: CASSVRAGYEQYF.

This clone has only one observation. V is TRBV6-6 and J is TRBJ2-2; D uncertain. Trimming took off 5 bases at V and 5 bases at J, with 6 bases between the two ends. CDR1 and CDR2 (germline): MNHNY, SVGAGI (reference sequence). The CDR3 totals 12 residues. As DNA, the CDR3 is TGTGCCAGCAGTCTACCTACCGGGGAGCTGTTTTTT. It is translated as CASSLPTGELFF.

As concerns this clone: Other DNA sequences in this specimen translate into the identical CDR3. The chain employs TRBV28 and TRBJ2-7; D remains ambiguous. Germline V gene lookup returns CDR1 MDHEN and CDR2 SYDVKM. Trimming stripped 2 bases from V and 3 bases from J, with 5 bases between. The CDR3 contains 12 residues. This chain's CDR3 is CASSLRGYEQYF. The DNA of the CDR3 is TGTGCCAGCAGTTTAAGAGGCTACGAGCAGTACTTC.